This entry lists 10 T cell receptor beta chains sequenced from one sample in a study of vaccination and CD4 T cells after COVID-19. For these receptors, no antigen is known. Treatment noted: roughly 11-day PBMC culture with coronavirus spike peptide pools or control peptides (ViraFEST assay). The Oncomine TCR Beta short-read assay was applied to DNA of cultured CD4+ T cells. One entry per CDR3 protein, called by TCRdb with MiXCR from the PCR reads. The repertoire holds some 16,000 distinct CDR3 sequences, with roughly 65% as singletons. Material for sequencing was CD4+ T cells from blood, cultured in vitro. The receptor source for this set is a human donor who had recovered from COVID-19.

The chain employs TRBV20-1 and TRBJ1-6; 7 bases align to TRBD1. Germline V gene lookup returns CDR1 DFQATT and CDR2 SNEGSKA (reference sequence). This CDR3 has 15 amino acids. Trimming at V came to 5 bases and at J to 4 bases, leaving 8 bases not matched to a gene. CDR3 nucleotides: TGCAGTGCTTCGACAGGGTCGAGGTATAATTCACCCCTCCACTTT. Translated: CSASTGSRYNSPLHF.

V is TRBV7-2 and J is TRBJ1-2; D unclear. The CDR3 loop spans 16 amino acids. The germline V gene has CDR1 SGHTA and CDR2 FQGNSA. V lost 1 base, J lost 8 bases, and 20 bases lay in between. The CDR3 protein is CASSLGGTGSQRGYTF. CDR3 DNA sequence: TGTGCCAGCAGCTTAGGGGGTACGGGATCTCAGCGGGGCTACACCTTC.

The rearrangement uses TRBV6-1 and TRBJ1-1; a weak D match, TRBD1 (6 bases). The germline gives CDR1 MNHNS, CDR2 SASEGT. This CDR3 is 13 amino acids long. Deletions cut 5 bases from V and 4 bases from J, with 11 bases between. In DNA, the CDR3 is TGTGCCAGCAGTCTCGAACAGGGCACTGAAGCTTTCTTT. Its translation: CASSLEQGTEAFF.

The chain links TRBV5-4 to TRBJ1-2, with unresolved D. Trimming pared 0 bases from V and 8 bases from J, leaving 11 bases between. This CDR3 is built from 13 residues. Germline V CDR1 and CDR2: SGHNT, YYREEE (reference sequence). In nucleotides, the CDR3 is TGTGCCAGCAGCTTGGTTGCCGGGGAGGGCTACACCTTC. Residues: CASSLVAGEGYTF.

This clonotype was counted once. The V call is TRBV18, the J call TRBJ1-2; D is undetermined. This CDR3 is built from 12 residues. V lost 8 bases and J lost 4, with 11 bases in between. Germline-derived CDR1 and CDR2 are KGHSH and LQKENI. The CDR3 reads CASQSEGYGYTF. CDR3 bases: TGTGCCAGCCAATCCGAGGGCTATGGCTACACCTTC.

This clonotype was seen just once. The V call is TRBV19, the J call TRBJ1-1, with D unresolved. Germline V CDR1 and CDR2: LNHDA, SQIVND (reference sequence). The V end was cut by 0 bases, the J end by 1 base, with 9 bases between. The CDR3 extends over 15 amino acids. This CDR3 is CASSIDRTANTEAFF. Here the CDR3 DNA reads TGTGCCAGTAGTATAGACCGGACGGCGAACACTGAAGCTTTCTTT.

This clonotype appeared a single time. In nucleotides, the CDR3 is TGCAGTGCTTCCCGTGGACTAGCGGGAGGGCCTTCGGGCAATGAGCAGTTCTTC. Protein sequence: CSASRGLAGGPSGNEQFF. The V call is TRBV20-1, the J call TRBJ2-1; TRBD2 matches 15 bases. V dropped 5 bases and J dropped 6; count of bases not matched to a gene: 14. CDR3 length: 18 amino acids. Looked up from germline, CDR1 is DFQATT and CDR2 is SNEGSKA (reference sequence).

The chain has TRBV2 and TRBJ1-5, with unresolved D. This CDR3 comprises 13 residues. Germline V gene sequence: CDR1 SNHLY, CDR2 FYNNEI. Trimming removed 4 bases at V and 0 bases at J, with 4 bases between. CDR3 sequence (DNA): TGTGCCAGCAGTGCAAGTAGCAATCAGCCCCAGCATTTT. This gives the protein CASSASSNQPQHF.

The V and J genes are TRBV19 and TRBJ1-2; no clear D. The ends were cut back, 6 bases at V and 2 bases at J, with 4 bases in the middle. The germline CDR1 and CDR2 sequences are LNHDA and SQIVND (reference sequence). The CDR3 runs 11 residues. The CDR3 sequence is CASRQNYGYTF. CDR3 DNA sequence: TGTGCCAGTAGGCAGAACTATGGCTACACCTTC. Filled out from reference TRBV19 and TRBJ1-2, the complete variable domain reads DGGITQSPKYLFRKEGQNVTLSCEQNLNHDAMYWYRQDPGQGLRLIYYSQIVNDFQKGDIAEGYSVSREKKESFPLTVTSAQKNPTAFYLCASRQNYGYTFGSGTRLTVV.

The chain joins TRBV5-1 to TRBJ1-2, with TRBD1 matching 7 bases. V lost 4 bases to trimming and J lost 8 bases; unmatched junction nucleotides: 11. This CDR3 is built from 14 residues. Germline CDR1 and CDR2: SGHRS and YFSETQ. The CDR3 sequence: CASSVYRGREGYTF. Here the CDR3 DNA reads TGCGCCAGCAGCGTCTACAGGGGTAGGGAGGGCTACACCTTC.